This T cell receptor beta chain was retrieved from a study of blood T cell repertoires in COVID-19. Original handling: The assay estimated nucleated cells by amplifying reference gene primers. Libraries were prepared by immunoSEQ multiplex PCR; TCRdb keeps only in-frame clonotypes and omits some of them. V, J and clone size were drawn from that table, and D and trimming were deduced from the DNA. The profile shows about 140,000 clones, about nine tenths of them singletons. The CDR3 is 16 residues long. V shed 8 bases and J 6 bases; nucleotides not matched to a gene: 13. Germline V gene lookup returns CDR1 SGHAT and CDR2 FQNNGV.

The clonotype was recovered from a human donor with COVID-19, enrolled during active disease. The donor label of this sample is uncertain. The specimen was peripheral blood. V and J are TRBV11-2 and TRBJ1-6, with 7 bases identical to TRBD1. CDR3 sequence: CASAPQGPGLNSPLHF. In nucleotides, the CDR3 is TGTGCCAGCGCACCACAGGGGCCCGGCCTTAATTCACCCCTCCACTTT.